This T cell receptor (beta chain) emerged from a study of T-cell memory formation after mild COVID-19. Whole-study context: The study found TCR clusters largely donor specific.

TCRdb independently ran MiXCR on the 5' RACE reads; one entry per CDR3 protein. The table records 100,000 or so distinct CDR3 sequences, more than 9.5% of them present only once. This clonotype has a count of ten or more. Its antigen is unknown. Study observations and caveats: In second-wave clones peaking day 37, SARS-CoV-2 specificity remained unconfirmed.

Germline CDR1 LGHDT, CDR2 YNNKEL (reference sequence). V lost 0 bases and J 0 bases, leaving 8 bases between the germline ends. This CDR3 spans 15 amino acids. The chain recombines TRBV3-1 with TRBJ2-5; D is possibly TRBD1 (6 bases). The sequence derives from a man aged 18 to 29 who had mild COVID-19 (a few samples of this study predate the infection). Cell type and time point are not known. The sequenced sample consisted of PBMCs or a T cell subset sorted from them (not recorded which). In nucleotides, the CDR3 is TGTGCCAGCAGCCAAGAGGACAGCTACCAAGAGACCCAGTACTTC. Amino acids: CASSQEDSYQETQYF.